These 4 T cell receptor beta chains came from one sample sequenced in a study of molecular identifiers for immune sequencing clone quantification. TCRdb passed the PCR reads through MiXCR, listing each CDR3 protein once. The repertoire holds about 500,000 distinct CDR3 sequences, with about a fifth as singletons. The sample consisted of naive CD8+ T cells from blood, with Jurkat cell RNA spiked in. Subset of the sample: FACS-sorted CD8+CD4-CCR7+CD45RA+ naive T cells. These receptors all come from a human donor in good health. Some libraries in this study had Jurkat cell RNA spiked in.

At least ten counts were recorded for this clonotype. The chain uses TRBV12-3 or TRBV12-4 and TRBJ2-3; D gene unclear. The CDR3 totals 16 residues. Trimming removed 3 bases from V and 0 bases from J, with 13 bases in between. CDR3 sequence (DNA): TGTGCCAGCAGTTTCCAGGTGGGATATAGCACAGATACGCAGTATTTT. Its protein is CASSFQVGYSTDTQYF.

The gene calls are TRBV5-1 and TRBJ2-2; TRBD2 matches 9 bases. The V gene's germline CDR1 is SGHRS and CDR2 YFSETQ. CDR3 length: 17 amino acids. V was clipped by 4 bases and J by 10 bases; unmatched bases: 17. The CDR3 nucleotides are TGCGCCAGCAGCGATGGAGTTCGGCTAGCGGGGCCAGAGGAGCTGTTTTTT. Translation: CASSDGVRLAGPEELFF.

This clonotype was seen more than once but under ten times. This sequence joins TRBV7-2 and TRBJ1-1, with D unresolved. Germline-derived CDR1 and CDR2 are SGHTA and FQGNSA. V was trimmed by 5 bases and J by 10 bases, leaving 17 bases between them. The CDR3 is 13 residues long. CDR3 region: CASSIRTVDGAFF. The CDR3 bases are TGTGCCAGCAGCATCCGAACGGTGGATGGAGCTTTCTTT.

This clonotype was found many times. This sequence joins TRBV20-1 and TRBJ2-7, with a tentative D call TRBD1 (6 bases). The CDR3 contains 15 residues. Trimming took off 7 bases at V and 1 base at J, with 20 bases between the two ends. The V gene's germline CDR1 is DFQATT and CDR2 SNEGSKA (reference sequence). In DNA, the CDR3 is TGCAGTGTCATCAAACGCCGGGACATATCCTACGAGCAGTACTTC. It yields the protein CSVIKRRDISYEQYF.